The clone carrying this T cell receptor beta chain turned up a few times. The antigen is unknown. This sample is drawn from a study of CD8+ T cells in alopecia areata. Study-level background: Patients took tofacitinib for 6 to 18 months, followed by 6 drug-free months. Scoring of severity for treated patients was based on percentage of affected scalp area.

With 4 bases removed from V and 8 bases from J, the gap between germline ends came to 17 bases. Germline values: CDR1 SGDLS, CDR2 YYNGEE. The CDR3 loop spans 14 amino acids. Treatment noted: oral pan-JAK inhibitor, 5-10 mg twice daily. Sequencing relied on a cDNA template that was reverse transcribed from extracted RNA. Repertoires were generated with immunoSEQ multiplex PCR, while TCRdb's copy carries only in-frame clones and drops some. Here the sample spans under 350,000 clones, about three fifths being singletons. Study-wide results and limits: Tissue-resident alphabeta T cells belonging to normal skin likewise get sequenced within scalp specimens. Scalp and blood samples kept many expanded lesional clones throughout tofacitinib.

This sequence joins TRBV9 and TRBJ2-3, with a tentative D call TRBD1 (6 bases). The clonotype comes from a human donor with alopecia areata. The input for sequencing was CD4+ T cells sorted from blood, taken at week 24, from a patient treated with tofacitinib. CDR3 region: CASSSTGTRGTQYF. CDR3 in DNA: TGTGCCAGCAGCTCAACCGGGACACGGGGTACGCAGTATTTT. Full variable domain (outside the CDR3, taken from reference TRBV9 and TRBJ2-3): DSGVTQTPKHLITATGQRVTLRCSPRSGDLSVYWYQQSLDQGLQFLIQYYNGEERAKGNILERFSAQQFPDLHSELNLSSLELGDSALYFCASSSTGTRGTQYFGPGTRLTVL.